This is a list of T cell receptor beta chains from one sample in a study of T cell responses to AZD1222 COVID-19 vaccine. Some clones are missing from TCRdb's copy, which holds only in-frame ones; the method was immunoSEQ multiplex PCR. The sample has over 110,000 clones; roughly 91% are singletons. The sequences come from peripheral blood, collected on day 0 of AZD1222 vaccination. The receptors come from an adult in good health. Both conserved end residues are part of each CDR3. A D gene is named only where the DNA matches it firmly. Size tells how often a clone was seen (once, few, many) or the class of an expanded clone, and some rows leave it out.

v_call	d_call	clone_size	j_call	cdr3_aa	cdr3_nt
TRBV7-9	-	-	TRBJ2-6	CASSQQHPRANVLTF	TGTGCCAGCAGTCAACAGCACCCGAGGGCCAACGTCCTGACTTTC
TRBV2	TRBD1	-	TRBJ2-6	CASLLDRAGANVLTF	TGTGCCAGCTTACTCGACAGGGCTGGGGCCAACGTCCTGACTTTC
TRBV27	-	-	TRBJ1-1	CASRVQNMNTEAFF	TGTGCCAGCAGGGTTCAGAACATGAACACTGAAGCTTTCTTT
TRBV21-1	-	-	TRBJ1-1	CASSKGRDSLNTEAFF	TGTGCCAGCAGCAAAGGCAGGGACAGCCTGAACACTGAAGCTTTCTTT
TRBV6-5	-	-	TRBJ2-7	CASSRTASYEQYF	TGTGCCAGCAGTAGGACTGCCTCCTACGAGCAGTACTTC
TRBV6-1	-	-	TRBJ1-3	CASSEEAQGILSGNTIYF	TGTGCCAGCAGTGAAGAGGCTCAGGGGATCCTCTCTGGAAACACCATATATTTT
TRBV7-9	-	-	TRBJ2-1	CASSLAFGTSNEQFF	TGTGCCAGCAGCTTAGCTTTCGGGACGTCCAATGAGCAGTTCTTC
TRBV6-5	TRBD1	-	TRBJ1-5	CASSYSTGRDQPQHF	TGTGCCAGCAGTTACTCGACAGGGCGAGATCAGCCCCAGCATTTT
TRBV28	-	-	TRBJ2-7	CAGGTAYEQYF	TGTGCCGGAGGGACAGCTTACGAGCAGTACTTC
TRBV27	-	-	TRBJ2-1	CASSLGGEATGREQFF	TGTGCCAGCAGTTTGGGGGGCGAGGCAACCGGCCGTGAGCAGTTCTTC
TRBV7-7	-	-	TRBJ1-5	CASSSGPGQPQHF	TGTGCCAGCAGCTCAGGGCCAGGACAGCCCCAGCATTTT
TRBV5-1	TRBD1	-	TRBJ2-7	CASSAPGQGAEQYF	TGCGCCAGCAGCGCCCCGGGACAGGGAGCCGAGCAGTACTTC
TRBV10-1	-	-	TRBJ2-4	CASSESRTAKNIQYF	TGCGCCAGCAGTGAGTCAAGGACAGCCAAAAACATTCAGTACTTC
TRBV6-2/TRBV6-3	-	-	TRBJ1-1	CASSYSDREAFF	TGTGCCAGCAGTTATTCCGACAGGGAAGCTTTCTTT
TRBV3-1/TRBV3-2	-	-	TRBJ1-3	CASSQVPVNSGNTIYF	TGTGCCAGCAGCCAAGTCCCGGTTAACTCTGGAAACACCATATATTTT
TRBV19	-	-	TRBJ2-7	CASSTTEITYEQYF	TGTGCCAGTAGCACGACAGAAATTACCTACGAGCAGTACTTC
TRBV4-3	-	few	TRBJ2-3	CASSVRFPSTDTQYF	TGCGCCAGCAGCGTACGATTTCCTAGCACAGATACGCAGTATTTT
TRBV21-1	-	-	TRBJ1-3	CASGQGGLSGNTIYF	TGTGCCAGCGGACAGGGGGGACTCTCTGGAAACACCATATATTTT
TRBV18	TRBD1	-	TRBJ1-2	CASSPLDRAAGGYTF	TGTGCCAGCTCACCCCTCGACAGGGCTGCCGGAGGCTACACCTTC
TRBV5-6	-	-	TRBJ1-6	CASSSYLPGLDSPLHF	TGTGCCAGCAGCTCATATCTACCAGGGCTCGATTCACCCCTCCACTTT
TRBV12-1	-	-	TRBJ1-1	CASMHSEAFF	TGTGCCAGCATGCACTCTGAAGCTTTCTTT
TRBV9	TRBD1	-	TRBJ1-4	CASSPRGGGATNEKLFF	TGTGCCAGCAGCCCCAGGGGAGGGGGCGCAACTAATGAAAAACTGTTTTTT
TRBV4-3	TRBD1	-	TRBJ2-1	CASSQTGGPYNEQFF	TGCGCCAGCAGCCAAACAGGGGGTCCCTACAATGAGCAGTTCTTC
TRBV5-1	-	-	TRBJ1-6	CASRREVRYNSPLHF	TGCGCCAGCCGGCGGGAGGTCCGCTATAATTCACCCCTCCACTTT
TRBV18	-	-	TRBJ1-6	CASSPLGIVENSPLHF	TGTGCCAGCTCACCACTAGGGATAGTGGAGAATTCACCCCTCCACTTT
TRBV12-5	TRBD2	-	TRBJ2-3	CASGSGTSGNTDTQYF	TGTGCTAGTGGTTCCGGGACTAGCGGGAACACAGATACGCAGTATTTT
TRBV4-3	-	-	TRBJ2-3	CASSHDLDTDSTDTQYF	TGCGCCAGCAGCCATGACCTTGACACCGATAGCACAGATACGCAGTATTTT
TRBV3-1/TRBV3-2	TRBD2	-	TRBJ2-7	CASSPGLAAYEQYF	TGTGCCAGCAGCCCAGGACTAGCGGCCTACGAGCAGTACTTC
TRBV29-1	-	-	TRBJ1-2	CSVDGTRGARNGYTF	TGCAGCGTTGACGGAACAAGGGGCGCACGTAACGGCTACACCTTC
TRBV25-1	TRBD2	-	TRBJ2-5	CASSRRLAEFQETQYF	TGTGCCAGCAGTAGGAGACTAGCGGAGTTCCAAGAGACCCAGTACTTC
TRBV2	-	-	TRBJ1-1	CASSGARGTEAFF	TGTGCCAGCAGTGGCGCCCGTGGCACTGAAGCTTTCTTT
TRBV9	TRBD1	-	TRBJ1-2	CASSVALTGATSGYTF	TGTGCCAGCAGCGTAGCCCTAACAGGGGCCACAAGTGGCTACACCTTC
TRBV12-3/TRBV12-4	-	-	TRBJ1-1	CASSFQRASEAFF	TGTGCCAGCAGTTTCCAAAGGGCCTCTGAAGCTTTCTTT
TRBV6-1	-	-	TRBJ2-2	CASSEGRVARELFF	TGTGCCAGCAGTGAAGGGAGGGTAGCACGGGAGCTGTTTTTT
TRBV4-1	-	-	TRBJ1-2	CASSPRGVGDLRGGYTF	TGCGCCAGCAGCCCTCGGGGCGTGGGCGACCTCCGCGGGGGCTACACCTTC
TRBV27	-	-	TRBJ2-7	CASSFLGGNYEQYF	TGTGCCAGCAGTTTCTTGGGAGGTAACTACGAGCAGTACTTC
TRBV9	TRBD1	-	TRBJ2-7	CASSVSSTGKYYEQYF	TGTGCCAGCAGCGTTTCCTCGACAGGGAAGTACTACGAGCAGTACTTC
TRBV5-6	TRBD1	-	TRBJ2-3	CASSFWTGSTDTQYF	TGTGCCAGCAGCTTCTGGACAGGGAGCACAGATACGCAGTATTTT
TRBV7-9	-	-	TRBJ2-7	CASSFGVTGEQYF	TGTGCCAGCAGCTTTGGGGTAACGGGGGAGCAGTACTTC
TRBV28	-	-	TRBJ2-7	CASTNRGGSYYEQYF	TGTGCCAGCACCAACAGGGGAGGATCATACTACGAGCAGTACTTC
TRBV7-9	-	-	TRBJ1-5	CASSGQNQPQHF	TGTGCCAGCAGCGGCCAAAATCAGCCCCAGCATTTT
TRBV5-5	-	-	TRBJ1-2	CASSGATGHRFGYTF	TGTGCCAGCAGCGGGGCCACAGGGCACCGGTTCGGCTACACCTTC
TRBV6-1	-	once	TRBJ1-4	CASSEVGQEKLFF	TGTGCCAGCAGTGAAGTGGGGCAGGAAAAACTGTTTTTT
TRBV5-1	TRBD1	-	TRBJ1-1	CASSVTGENTEAFF	TGCGCCAGCAGCGTGACAGGGGAGAACACTGAAGCTTTCTTT
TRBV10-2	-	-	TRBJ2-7	CASSSHYEQYF	TGCGCCAGCTCGAGTCACTACGAGCAGTACTTC
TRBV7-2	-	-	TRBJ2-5	CASSLVDLETQYF	TGTGCCAGCAGCTTAGTGGATTTGGAGACCCAGTACTTC
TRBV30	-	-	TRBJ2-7	CAWSHGADEQYF	TGTGCCTGGAGTCACGGGGCCGACGAGCAGTACTTC
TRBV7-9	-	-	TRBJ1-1	CASRIGGGEAFF	TGTGCCAGCAGGATAGGGGGAGGTGAAGCTTTCTTT
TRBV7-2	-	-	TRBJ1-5	CASSLSGAFRNQPQHF	TGTGCCAGCAGCTTATCGGGGGCCTTTCGGAATCAGCCCCAGCATTTT
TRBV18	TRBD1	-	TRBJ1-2	CASSAIPGTGVRGYTF	TGTGCCAGCTCAGCAATCCCCGGGACAGGGGTAAGGGGCTACACCTTC
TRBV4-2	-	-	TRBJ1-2	CASSQPDKGYGYTF	TGTGCCAGCAGCCAACCTGACAAGGGCTATGGCTACACCTTC
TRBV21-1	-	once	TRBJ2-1	CASSTKPGDNEQFF	TGTGCCAGCAGCACTAAACCAGGGGACAATGAGCAGTTCTTC
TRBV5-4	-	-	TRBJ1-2	CASSLSEANYGYTF	TGTGCCAGCAGCTTGTCCGAGGCTAACTATGGCTACACCTTC